This T cell receptor (beta chain) was captured in a study of blood T cells in healthy people across ages. Notes on the study in general: Long-lived donors exceeded aged donors in naive CD4+ cells and diversity.

This clonotype was observed a handful of times. Antigen unknown. The second PCR ran about 6 to 11 cycles with a sample-barcoded 5' primer and J-beta primers. TCRdb recomputed calls from the 5' RACE reads with MiXCR, one row per CDR3 protein. Here the sample spans some 760,000 distinct CDR3 sequences, 20% to 25% being singletons. Germline CDR1 reads SQVTM; CDR2 reads ANQGSEA. There are 14 residues in the CDR3. Deletions cut 2 bases from V and 7 bases from J, with 17 bases between. These data are also associated with another study on T cells of mothers and their children. According to that study: Using the M1S primer, the second PCR added sample barcodes along with 2-4 random nucleotides.

The TCR comes from a boy aged 5-17 years in good health. The chain couples TRBV29-1 to TRBJ1-1; D is uncertain. The sample was blood. The CDR3 bases are TGCAGCGTTGAAACAGACTCGGAGGCGATTGAAGCTTTCTTT. Its protein product is CSVETDSEAIEAFF. Filled out from reference TRBV29-1 and TRBJ1-1, the complete variable domain reads SAVISQKPSRDICQRGTSLTIQCQVDSQVTMMFWYRQQPGQSLTLIATANQGSEATYESGFVIDKFPISRPNLTFSTLTVSNMSPEDSSIYLCSVETDSEAIEAFFGQGTRLTVV.